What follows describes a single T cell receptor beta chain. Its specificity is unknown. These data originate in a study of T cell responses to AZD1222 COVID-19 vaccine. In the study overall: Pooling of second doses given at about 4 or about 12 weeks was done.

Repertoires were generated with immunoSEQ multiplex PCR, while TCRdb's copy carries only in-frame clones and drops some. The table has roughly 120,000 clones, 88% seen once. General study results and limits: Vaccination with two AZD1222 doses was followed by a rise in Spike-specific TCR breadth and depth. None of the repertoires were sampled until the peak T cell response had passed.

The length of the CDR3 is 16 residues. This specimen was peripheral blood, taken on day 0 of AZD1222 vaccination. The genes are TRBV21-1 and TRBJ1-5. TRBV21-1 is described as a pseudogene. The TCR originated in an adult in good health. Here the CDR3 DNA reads TGTGCCAGCAGCAACCCGACATCAGTGGGGAATCAGCCCCAGCATTTT. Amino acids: CASSNPTSVGNQPQHF.